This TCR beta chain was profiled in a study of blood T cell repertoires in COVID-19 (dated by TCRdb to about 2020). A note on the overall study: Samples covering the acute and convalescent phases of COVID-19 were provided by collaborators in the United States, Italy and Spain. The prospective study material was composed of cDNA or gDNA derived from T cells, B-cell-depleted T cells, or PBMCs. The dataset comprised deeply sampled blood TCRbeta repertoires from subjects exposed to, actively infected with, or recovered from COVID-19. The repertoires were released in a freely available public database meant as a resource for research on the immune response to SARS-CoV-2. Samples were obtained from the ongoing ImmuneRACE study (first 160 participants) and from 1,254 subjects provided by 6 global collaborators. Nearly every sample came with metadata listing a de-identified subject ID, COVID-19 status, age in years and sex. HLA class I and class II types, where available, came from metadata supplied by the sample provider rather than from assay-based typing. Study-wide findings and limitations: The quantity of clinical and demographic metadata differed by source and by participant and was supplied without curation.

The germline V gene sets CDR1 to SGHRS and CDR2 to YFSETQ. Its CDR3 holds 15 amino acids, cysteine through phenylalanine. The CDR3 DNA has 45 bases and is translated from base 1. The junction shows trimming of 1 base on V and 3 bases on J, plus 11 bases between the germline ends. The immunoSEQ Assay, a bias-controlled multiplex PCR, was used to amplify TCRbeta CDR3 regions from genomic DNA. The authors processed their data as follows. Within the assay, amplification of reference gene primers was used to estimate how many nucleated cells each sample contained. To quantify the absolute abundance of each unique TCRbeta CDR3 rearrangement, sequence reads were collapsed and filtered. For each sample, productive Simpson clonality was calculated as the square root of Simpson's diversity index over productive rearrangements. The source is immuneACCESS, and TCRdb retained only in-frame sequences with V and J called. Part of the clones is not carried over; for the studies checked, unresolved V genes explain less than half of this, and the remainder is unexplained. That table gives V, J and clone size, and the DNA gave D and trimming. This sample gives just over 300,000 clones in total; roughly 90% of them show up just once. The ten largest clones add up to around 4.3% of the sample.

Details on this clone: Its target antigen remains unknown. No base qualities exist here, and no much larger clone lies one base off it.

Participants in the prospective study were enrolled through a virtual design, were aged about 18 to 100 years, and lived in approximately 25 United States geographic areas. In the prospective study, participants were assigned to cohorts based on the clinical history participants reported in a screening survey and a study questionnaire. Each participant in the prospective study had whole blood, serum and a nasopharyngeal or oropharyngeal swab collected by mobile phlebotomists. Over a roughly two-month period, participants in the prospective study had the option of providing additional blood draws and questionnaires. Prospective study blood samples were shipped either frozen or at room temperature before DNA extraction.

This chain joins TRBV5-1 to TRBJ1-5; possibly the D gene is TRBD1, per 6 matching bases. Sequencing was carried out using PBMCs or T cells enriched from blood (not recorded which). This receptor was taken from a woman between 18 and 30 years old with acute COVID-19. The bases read TGCGCCAGCAGCTTGAGCGGACAGTCCAATCAGCCCCAGCATTTT. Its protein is CASSLSGQSNQPQHF.